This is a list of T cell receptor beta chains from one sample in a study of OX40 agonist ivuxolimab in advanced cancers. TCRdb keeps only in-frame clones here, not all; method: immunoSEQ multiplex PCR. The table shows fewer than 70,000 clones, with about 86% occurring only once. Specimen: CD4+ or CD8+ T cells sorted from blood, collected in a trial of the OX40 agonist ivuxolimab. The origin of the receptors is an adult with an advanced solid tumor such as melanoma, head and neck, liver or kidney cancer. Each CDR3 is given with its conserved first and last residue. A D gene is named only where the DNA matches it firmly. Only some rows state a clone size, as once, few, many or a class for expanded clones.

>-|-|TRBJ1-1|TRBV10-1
CATPMINTEAFF
TGCGCCACCCCAATGATAAACACTGAAGCTTTCTTT
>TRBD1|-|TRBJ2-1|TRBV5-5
CASTITGGNNEQFF
TGTGCCAGCACCATTACAGGGGGTAACAATGAGCAGTTCTTC
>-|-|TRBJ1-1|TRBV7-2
CASSFSRNTEAFF
TGTGCCAGCAGCTTTTCCAGGAACACTGAAGCTTTCTTT
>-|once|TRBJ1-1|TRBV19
CASSKQGWANTEAFF
TGTGCCAGTAGTAAGCAGGGTTGGGCGAACACTGAAGCTTTCTTT
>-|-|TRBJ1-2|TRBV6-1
CASSEGGGANYGYTF
TGTGCCAGCAGTGAAGGAGGCGGCGCCAACTATGGCTACACCTTC
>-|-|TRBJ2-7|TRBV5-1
CASSLLSGQTYEQYF
TGCGCCAGCAGCCTCCTTAGTGGACAGACCTACGAGCAGTACTTC
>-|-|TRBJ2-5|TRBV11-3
CASSFQGGVETQYF
TGTGCCAGCAGCTTCCAGGGAGGAGTGGAGACCCAGTACTTC
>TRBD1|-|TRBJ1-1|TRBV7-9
CASSWTGEAFF
TGTGCCAGCAGCTGGACAGGTGAAGCTTTCTTT
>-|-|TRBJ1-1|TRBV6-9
CASSYQGRTEAFF
TGTGCCAGCAGTTACCAGGGGAGAACTGAAGCTTTCTTT
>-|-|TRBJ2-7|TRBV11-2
CASSFRATTYEQYF
TGTGCCAGCAGCTTCCGGGCCACGACCTACGAGCAGTACTTC
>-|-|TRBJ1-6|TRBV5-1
CASSLALRDGNSPLHF
TGCGCCAGCAGCTTGGCCCTCAGGGACGGCAATTCACCCCTCCACTTT
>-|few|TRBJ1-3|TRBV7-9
CASSFRGPGNTIYF
TGTGCCAGCAGCTTCAGGGGCCCTGGAAACACCATATATTTT
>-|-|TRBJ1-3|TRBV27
CASRRRCRTPIISAIYF
TGTGCCAGCAGGCGAAGGTGTAGGACCCCCATTATATCCGCCATATATTTT
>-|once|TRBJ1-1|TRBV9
CASSAVLGGGRRTEAFF
TGTGCCAGCAGCGCCGTTCTCGGGGGAGGGCGGCGCACTGAAGCTTTCTTT
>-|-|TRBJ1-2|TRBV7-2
CASSLTLDSDRYGYTF
TGTGCCAGCAGCTTAACCCTGGACAGTGACCGTTATGGCTACACCTTC
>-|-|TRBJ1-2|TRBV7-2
CASGGRYGYTF
TGTGCCAGCGGGGGCAGGTATGGCTACACCTTC